The T cell receptor beta chain under discussion was sequenced for a study of T-cell reconstitution after alpha-beta-depleted transplantation in children. For TCRbeta, the library was prepared with unique molecular identifiers. TCRdb re-analysed the PCR reads in MiXCR, keeping a single row per CDR3 protein. The sample consists of a few hundred thousand distinct CDR3 sequences, about 45% of them appearing once. Broader study findings: Some patients showed high day-60 TCRbeta diversity, which derived from surviving recipient T cells and thymic progenitors. T cells produced anew were the main source of T-cell counts and diversity one year after transplant.

Notes on this clonotype: Antigen unknown.

The sample was PBMCs, taken before TCRalphabeta/CD19-depleted stem cell transplant. This TCR came from a girl aged 2-10 years with aplastic anemia, due to receive a stem cell transplant.

The CDR3 loop reads CASSTTGPEQYF. The CDR3 nucleotides are TGTGCCAGCAGCACCACAGGGCCCGAGCAGTACTTC. The chain links TRBV28 to TRBJ2-7, with D possibly TRBD1 on 6 matching bases. Germline lookup yields CDR1 MDHEN and CDR2 SYDVKM. Trimming stripped 6 bases from V and 6 bases from J, with 12 bases between. The CDR3 is made up of 12 amino acids. Variable domain in full (rest from reference TRBV28 and TRBJ2-7): DVKVTQSSRYLVKRTGEKVFLECVQDMDHENMFWYRQDPGLGLRLIYFSYDVKMKEKGDIPEGYSVSREKKERFSLILESASTNQTSMYLCASSTTGPEQYFGPGTRLTVT.